The next 25 T cell receptor beta chains were all read from a single sample in a study of cytomegalovirus exposure and HLA in healthy donors. Sequencing used immunoSEQ multiplex PCR; TCRdb keeps in-frame clones, though not all of them. The sample comprises under 200,000 clones, about 95% of which are singletons, and 0.8% to 1% rests with the top ten. Sequenced input: PBMCs. These receptors came from a woman under 30 in good health and CMV-seronegative.

The rearrangement links TRBV10-3 to TRBJ2-2, with 7 bases identical to TRBD1. Unmatched junction bases numbered 3, after V lost 0 bases and J lost 2 bases. CDR1 is ENHRY and CDR2 is SYGVKD in the germline V gene. The CDR3 has 16 amino acids. CDR3 coding DNA: TGTGCCATCAGTGAGTCACAGGGGATCAACACCGGGGAGCTGTTTTTT. Translating it yields CAISESQGINTGELFF.

The V call is TRBV4-1, the J call TRBJ1-5, with 9 bases aligning to TRBD1. The CDR3 contains 16 residues. Trimming at V came to 0 bases and at J to 5 bases, leaving 5 bases not matched to a gene. Per germline, CDR1 MGHRA and CDR2 YSYEKL. The CDR3 DNA reads TGCGCCAGCAGCCAAGAAGGTACAGGGGGCTATCAGCCCCAGCATTTT. Its protein is CASSQEGTGGYQPQHF.

This chain joins TRBV18 and TRBJ1-2, with 11 bases aligning to TRBD1. V was clipped by 5 bases and J by 4 bases; unmatched bases: 9. This CDR3 has 16 amino acids. The germline V gene encodes CDR1 KGHSH and CDR2 LQKENI. Here the CDR3 DNA reads TGTGCCAGCTCAGGACAGGGGGCTCCTTTGGGCTATGGCTACACCTTC. Its translation: CASSGQGAPLGYGYTF.

The CDR3 nucleotides are TGTGCCAGCAGCAAAACGGGGTTGGGCAATCAGCCCCAGCATTTT. It yields the protein CASSKTGLGNQPQHF. V gene TRBV6-6 combines with J gene TRBJ1-5, with D hard to call. The V gene lost 6 bases and the J gene lost 2 bases, with 14 bases spanning the gap. CDR1 is MNHNY and CDR2 is SVGAGI in the germline V gene (reference sequence). CDR3 length: 15 amino acids.

The rearrangement uses TRBV6-5 and TRBJ2-7; 7 bases fit TRBD2. Germline CDR1 is MNHEY and CDR2 is SVGAGI. The CDR3 has 13 amino acids. The V and J ends lost 6 bases and 3 bases, in that order; junction bases with no gene match: 5. The CDR3 sequence: CASRAGGSYEQYF. The CDR3 nucleotides read TGTGCCAGCAGGGCTGGCGGGAGCTACGAGCAGTACTTC.

This clone is a singleton in its sample. The rearrangement joins TRBV9 to TRBJ1-2; 8 positions agree with TRBD1. The germline V gene encodes CDR1 SGDLS and CDR2 YYNGEE. The CDR3 runs 17 residues. V gave up 3 bases and J gave up 4 bases; unmatched junction bases: 14. Here the CDR3 DNA reads TGTGCCAGCAGCGCCTCGAGACAGGGGCCGGAACCCTATGGCTACACCTTC. It specifies CASSASRQGPEPYGYTF.

The chain is built from TRBV11-2 and TRBJ2-1; 11 bases match TRBD2. Losses at the gene ends were 4 bases for V and 5 bases for J; bases not matched to a gene: 4. The germline V gene has CDR1 SGHAT and CDR2 FQNNGV. The CDR3 has 15 amino acids. The CDR3 DNA reads as TGTGCCAGCAGCTATAGCGGGGGGGCTAACAATGAGCAGTTCTTC. It is translated as CASSYSGGANNEQFF.

The V and J genes are TRBV2 and TRBJ1-6; D perhaps matches TRBD1 (6 bases). V lost 3 bases and J lost 8, with 11 bases in between. The CDR3 loop spans 14 amino acids. The germline CDR1 and CDR2 sequences are SNHLY and FYNNEI. The CDR3 is CASSDEQGHSPLHF. The CDR3 bases are TGTGCCAGCAGTGATGAACAGGGTCATTCACCCCTCCACTTT.

The chain employs TRBV7-9 and TRBJ2-7; TRBD1 matches at 11 bases. J gave up 0 bases and V 3 bases, and 1 base lay outside the gene matches. This CDR3 is 15 amino acids long. Germline V gene data show CDR1 as SEHNR and CDR2 as FQNEAQ (reference sequence). The CDR3 nucleotides are TGTGCCAGCAGCTTTGGGACAGGGGGCTCCTACGAGCAGTACTTC. Translating gives CASSFGTGGSYEQYF. Full variable domain (outside the CDR3, taken from reference TRBV7-9 and TRBJ2-7): DTGVSQNPRHKITKRGQNVTFRCDPISEHNRLYWYRQTLGQGPEFLTYFQNEAQLEKSRLLSDRFSAERPKGSFSTLEIQRTEQGDSAMYLCASSFGTGGSYEQYFGPGTRLTVT.

The V and J genes are TRBV7-3 and TRBJ2-3; perhaps TRBD2 as D (5 bases). The V gene lost 2 bases and the J gene lost 2 bases, with 8 bases spanning the gap. The germline V gene has CDR1 SGHTA and CDR2 FQGTGA. This CDR3 has 14 amino acids. The CDR3 DNA reads as TGTGCCAGCAGCTTATCCGGGAACACAGATACGCAGTATTTT. Translating gives CASSLSGNTDTQYF.

The gene calls are TRBV4-1 and TRBJ1-3; D uncertain. CDR1 MGHRA and CDR2 YSYEKL come from the germline V gene. The ends were cut back, 0 bases at V and 7 bases at J, with 10 bases in the middle. The CDR3 consists of 14 residues. CDR3 DNA: TGCGCCAGCAGCCAAGAGATCAGCGGGAACACCATATATTTT. This translates into CASSQEISGNTIYF.

The chain carries TRBV7-9 and TRBJ1-6; perhaps TRBD1 as D (5 bases). Per germline, CDR1 SEHNR and CDR2 FQNEAQ (reference sequence). The CDR3 totals 12 residues. Trimming took off 1 base at V and 14 bases at J, with 9 bases between the two ends. CDR3 sequence: CASSLGGDSLHF. The DNA of the CDR3 is TGTGCCAGCAGCTTAGGAGGGGACTCCCTCCACTTT.

This clone was detected once. The CDR3 nucleotides read TGTGCCAGCAGTAAAGACAGGGGCAATCAGCCCCAGCATTTT. This codes for CASSKDRGNQPQHF. The chain recombines TRBV6-5 with TRBJ1-5, with TRBD1 matching 7 bases. Per germline, CDR1 MNHEY and CDR2 SVGAGI. The V and J ends lost 5 bases and 2 bases, in that order; junction bases with no gene match: 3. CDR3 length: 14 amino acids.

The chain uses TRBV18 and TRBJ2-1; 11 nucleotides agree with TRBD2. CDR3 length equals 16 residues. Losses at the gene ends were 3 bases for V and 6 bases for J; bases not matched to a gene: 7. The germline V gene encodes CDR1 KGHSH and CDR2 LQKENI. The CDR3 DNA is TGTGCCAGCTCACCTCTCCTAGCGGGGGGAGGCAATGAGCAGTTCTTC. Residues: CASSPLLAGGGNEQFF.

V and J are TRBV11-2 and TRBJ1-1, with a weak D call TRBD1 (6 bases). The V end was cut by 1 base, the J end by 4 bases, with 10 bases between. Looked up from germline, CDR1 is SGHAT and CDR2 is FQNNGV. The CDR3 is made up of 14 amino acids. The CDR3 protein is CASSLGQGITEAFF. In DNA, the CDR3 is TGTGCCAGCAGCTTAGGCCAGGGGATCACTGAAGCTTTCTTT. Looking up the rest from reference TRBV11-2 and TRBJ1-1 gives the full variable domain: EAGVAQSPRYKIIEKRQSVAFWCNPISGHATLYWYQQILGQGPKLLIQFQNNGVVDDSQLPKDRFSAERLKGVDSTLKIQPAKLEDSAVYLCASSLGQGITEAFFGQGTRLTVV.

This clone came up a few times. The identical CDR3 is also encoded by other nucleotide sequences in the sample. J is TRBJ1-1 and V is TRBV6-1, with TRBD1 as a possible D gene (6 bases). V gave up 5 bases and J gave up 1 base, with 11 bases separating them. CDR3 length: 14 residues. In germline, CDR1 is MNHNS, CDR2 SASEGT. The CDR3: CASSTRTENTEAFF. The CDR3 DNA reads TGTGCCAGCAGTACGCGGACAGAGAACACTGAAGCTTTCTTT.

This chain links TRBV29-1 with TRBJ1-1, with D possibly being TRBD1 (5 bases). Germline CDR1 and CDR2: SQVTM and ANQGSEA. The CDR3 runs 11 residues. Trimming shortened V by 4 bases and J by 4 bases, and 7 bases separated the two germline ends. This CDR3 reads CSVGRVTEAFF. The CDR3 DNA follows: TGCAGCGTTGGCAGGGTCACTGAAGCTTTCTTT.

The gene calls are TRBV4-1 and TRBJ2-3, with unresolved D. Germline values: CDR1 MGHRA, CDR2 YSYEKL. Trimming left V 0 bases short and J 6 bases short, with 16 bases between. This CDR3 is built from 16 residues. The CDR3 here is CASSQELAPPLDTQYF. The CDR3 DNA sequence: TGCGCCAGCAGCCAAGAATTAGCCCCTCCCCTGGATACGCAGTATTTT.

The genes are TRBV6-5 and TRBJ1-1; 8 nucleotides agree with TRBD1. The CDR3 consists of 14 residues. CDR1 and CDR2 from the germline V gene are MNHEY and SVGAGI. Unmatched junction bases numbered 10, after V lost 0 bases and J lost 13 bases. CDR3 residues: CASSYSGQALTGFF. Written as DNA, the CDR3 is TGTGCCAGCAGTTACTCGGGACAGGCGCTGACAGGTTTCTTT.

The chain employs TRBV6-1 and TRBJ1-2, with D perhaps matching TRBD1 (5 bases). The germline V gene encodes CDR1 MNHNS and CDR2 SASEGT. V was pared by 0 bases and J by 2 bases, with 16 bases between. This CDR3 comprises 17 residues. CDR3 DNA: TGTGCCAGCAGTGAAGCGATGACAGCAGCTATAAACTATGGCTACACCTTC. Its protein product is CASSEAMTAAINYGYTF.

This clone occurred once. The chain combines TRBV7-3 with TRBJ2-6, with TRBD1 matching over 9 bases. The V gene's germline CDR1 is SGHTA and CDR2 FQGTGA. This CDR3 spans 18 amino acids. V dropped 5 bases and J dropped 0; count of bases not matched to a gene: 8. Here the CDR3 DNA reads TGTGCCAGCAGCCGCTCCGGGACAGGGTCCTCTGGGGCCAACGTCCTGACTTTC. As protein: CASSRSGTGSSGANVLTF. The whole variable domain, filled in from reference TRBV7-3 and TRBJ2-6, reads GAGVSQTPSNKVTEKGKYVELRCDPISGHTALYWYRQSLGQGPEFLIYFQGTGAADDSGLPNDRFFAVRPEGSVSTLKIQRTERGDSAVYLCASSRSGTGSSGANVLTFGAGSRLTVL.

This chain uses TRBV4-3 with TRBJ2-2; TRBD2 agrees at 8 bases. Trimming took 1 base from V and 5 from J; bases not matched to a gene: 3. The length of the CDR3 is 15 residues. Germline CDR1 and CDR2: LGHNA and YSLEER. The CDR3 sequence: CASSQVGLETGELFF. The CDR3 DNA follows: TGCGCCAGCAGCCAAGTGGGACTAGAGACCGGGGAGCTGTTTTTT.

The chain combines TRBV11-1 with TRBJ2-7; D may be TRBD1 (6 bases). V lost 5 bases, J lost 5 bases, and 13 bases lay in between. CDR3 length equals 13 residues. Germline V lookup: CDR1 SGHAT, CDR2 FQDESV (reference sequence). The CDR3 region is CASSPRQGNEQYF. CDR3 nucleotide sequence: TGTGCCAGCAGCCCCCGGCAGGGGAACGAGCAGTACTTC.

The gene calls are TRBV7-3 and TRBJ1-3, with 7 bases that match TRBD1. This CDR3 comprises 16 residues. From germline, CDR1 is SGHTA and CDR2 FQGTGA. The trim removed 5 bases at V and 2 bases at J, leaving 9 bases unmatched. The CDR3 spells CASSNRQGSTGNTIYF. The CDR3 coding sequence is TGTGCCAGCAGCAACCGACAGGGTAGTACTGGAAACACCATATATTTT. Filled out from reference TRBV7-3 and TRBJ1-3, the complete variable domain reads GAGVSQTPSNKVTEKGKYVELRCDPISGHTALYWYRQSLGQGPEFLIYFQGTGAADDSGLPNDRFFAVRPEGSVSTLKIQRTERGDSAVYLCASSNRQGSTGNTIYFGEGSWLTVV.

Concerning this clone itself: The junction departs from the called germline gene at one end, perhaps through a read error. The chain employs TRBV7-7 and TRBJ2-2; TRBD2 agrees at 7 bases. CDR3 length: 17 amino acids. Germline V gives CDR1 SSHAT, CDR2 FNYEAQ (reference sequence). In nucleotides, the CDR3 is TGTGCTAGCAGCCCCAGCGGGGTCGGGGTATTGGCCGGGGAGCTGTTTTTT. It codes for CASSPSGVGVLAGELFF.